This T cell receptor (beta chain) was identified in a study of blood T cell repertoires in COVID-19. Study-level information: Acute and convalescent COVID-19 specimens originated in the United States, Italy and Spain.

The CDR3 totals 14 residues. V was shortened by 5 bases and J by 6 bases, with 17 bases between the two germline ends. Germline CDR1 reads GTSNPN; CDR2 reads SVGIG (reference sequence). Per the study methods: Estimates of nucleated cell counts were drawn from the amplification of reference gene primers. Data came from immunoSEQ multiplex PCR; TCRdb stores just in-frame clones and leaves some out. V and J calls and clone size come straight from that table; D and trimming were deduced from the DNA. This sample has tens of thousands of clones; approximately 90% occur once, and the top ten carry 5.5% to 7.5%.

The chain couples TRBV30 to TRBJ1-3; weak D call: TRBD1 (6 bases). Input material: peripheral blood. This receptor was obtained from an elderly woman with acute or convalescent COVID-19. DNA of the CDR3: TGTGCCTGGGGCCAGGGGCGCTTCCCAAACACCATATATTTT. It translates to CAWGQGRFPNTIYF.